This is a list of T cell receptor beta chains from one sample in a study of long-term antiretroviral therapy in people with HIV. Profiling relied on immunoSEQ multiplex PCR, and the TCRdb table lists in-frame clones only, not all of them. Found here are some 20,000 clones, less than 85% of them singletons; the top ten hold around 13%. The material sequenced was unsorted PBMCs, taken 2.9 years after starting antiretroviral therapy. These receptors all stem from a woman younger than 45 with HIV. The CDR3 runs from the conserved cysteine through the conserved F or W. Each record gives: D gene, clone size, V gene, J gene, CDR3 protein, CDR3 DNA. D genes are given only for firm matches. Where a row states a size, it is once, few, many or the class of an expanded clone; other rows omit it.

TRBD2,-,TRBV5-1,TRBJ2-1,CASSSGTSIYNEQFF,TGCGCCAGCAGCTCCGGGACTAGCATATACAATGAGCAGTTCTTC
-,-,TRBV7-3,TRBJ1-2,CASSPKQGLGYTF,TGTGCCAGCAGCCCGAAACAGGGCTTGGGCTACACCTTC
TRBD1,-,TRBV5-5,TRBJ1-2,CASSLAWTGLSRYTF,TGTGCCAGCAGCTTGGCCTGGACAGGTCTCTCTCGCTACACCTTC
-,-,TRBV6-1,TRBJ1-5,CASRLIAPGDQPQHF,TGTGCCAGTAGGCTGATAGCGCCGGGTGATCAGCCCCAGCATTTT
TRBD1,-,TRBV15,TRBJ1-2,CATSRDSGTGGYGYTF,TGTGCCACCAGCAGAGATTCAGGGACAGGGGGCTATGGCTACACCTTC
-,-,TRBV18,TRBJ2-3,CASSLRKPDTQYF,TGTGCCAGCTCACTACGAAAACCAGATACGCAGTATTTT
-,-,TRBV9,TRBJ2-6,CASSTQGHGANVLTF,TGTGCCAGCAGCACACAAGGGCATGGGGCCAACGTCCTGACTTTC
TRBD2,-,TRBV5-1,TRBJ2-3,CASSPGTSGGVTDTQYF,TGCGCCAGCAGCCCGGGGACTAGCGGGGGAGTAACAGATACGCAGTATTTT
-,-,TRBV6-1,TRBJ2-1,CASSEAFFGLQFF,TGTGCCAGCAGTGAAGCGTTTTTCGGCCTGCAGTTCTTC
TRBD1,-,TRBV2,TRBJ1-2,CASGTGINYGYTF,TGTGCCAGCGGGACAGGGATTAACTATGGCTACACCTTC
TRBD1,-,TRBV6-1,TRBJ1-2,CASADRTYGYTF,TGTGCCAGCGCGGACAGGACCTATGGCTACACCTTC
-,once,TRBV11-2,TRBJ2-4,CASSSTELAKNIQYF,TGTGCCAGCAGCAGTACAGAGCTAGCCAAAAACATTCAGTACTTC
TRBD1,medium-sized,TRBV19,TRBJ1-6,CASSMDRGSPLHF,TGTGCCAGTAGTATGGACAGGGGTTCACCCCTCCACTTT
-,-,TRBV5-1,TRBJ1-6,CASSFGTKNSPLHF,TGCGCCAGCAGCTTTGGGACAAAAAATTCACCCCTCCACTTT
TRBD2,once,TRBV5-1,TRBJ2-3,CASAGLAGGDTQYF,TGCGCCAGCGCGGGACTAGCGGGGGGAGATACGCAGTATTTT
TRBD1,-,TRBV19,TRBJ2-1,CASSIKRTGRPYNEQFF,TGTGCCAGTAGTATAAAGCGGACAGGGAGGCCCTACAATGAGCAGTTCTTC
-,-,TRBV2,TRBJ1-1,CASSAGEGTEAFF,TGTGCCAGCAGTGCCGGGGAGGGCACTGAAGCTTTCTTT
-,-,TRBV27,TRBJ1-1,CASSLSRKTEAFF,TGTGCCAGCAGTTTATCAAGAAAGACTGAAGCTTTCTTT
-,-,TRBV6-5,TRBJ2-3,CASSYSLGSTDTQYF,TGTGCCAGCAGTTACTCCTTAGGGAGCACAGATACGCAGTATTTT
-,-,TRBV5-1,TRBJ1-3,CASSRGDRPSGNTIYF,TGCGCCAGCAGCCGGGGCGACAGGCCCTCTGGAAACACCATATATTTT
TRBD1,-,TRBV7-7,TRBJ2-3,CASSPDRAADTQYF,TGTGCCAGCAGCCCTGACAGGGCGGCAGATACGCAGTATTTT
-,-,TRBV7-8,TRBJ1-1,CASSLGVDAGEAFF,TGTGCCAGCAGCTTAGGAGTAGATGCAGGGGAAGCTTTCTTT
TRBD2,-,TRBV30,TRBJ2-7,CAWSVVGLQQYF,TGTGCCTGGAGTGTGGTGGGACTACAGCAGTACTTC
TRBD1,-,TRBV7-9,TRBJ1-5,CASRQGDQPQHF,TGTGCCAGCAGACAGGGGGACCAGCCCCAGCATTTT
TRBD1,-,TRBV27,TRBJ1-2,CASSQRRDRPFDGEGYTF,TGTGCCAGCAGCCAACGCCGGGACAGGCCTTTCGATGGGGAGGGCTACACCTTC
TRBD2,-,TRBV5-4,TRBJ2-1,CASSMISGGNYNEQFF,TGTGCCAGCAGCATGATTAGCGGGGGGAACTACAATGAGCAGTTCTTC
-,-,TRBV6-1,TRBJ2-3,CASTKGAGADTQYF,TGTGCCAGCACTAAAGGGGCTGGAGCAGATACGCAGTATTTT
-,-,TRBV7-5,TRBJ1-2,CARSLLGEGPNYGYTF,TGTGCCAGAAGCTTGCTGGGGGAGGGGCCTAACTATGGCTACACCTTC
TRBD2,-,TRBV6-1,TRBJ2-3,CASSEPSGEGKDTQYF,TGTGCCAGCAGTGAGCCTAGCGGGGAAGGGAAAGATACGCAGTATTTT
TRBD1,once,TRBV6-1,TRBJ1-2,CASSEGTGPNYGYTF,TGTGCCAGCAGTGAGGGGACAGGGCCAAACTATGGCTACACCTTC
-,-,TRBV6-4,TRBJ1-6,CASQQTGVLNSPLHF,TGTGCCAGCCAGCAGACAGGCGTACTTAATTCACCCCTCCACTTT
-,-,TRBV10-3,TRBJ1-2,CAISESGSNYGYTF,TGTGCCATCAGTGAGTCGGGCAGCAACTATGGCTACACCTTC
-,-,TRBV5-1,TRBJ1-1,CASSRPSSNTEAFF,TGCGCCAGCAGCCGTCCTTCTTCGAACACTGAAGCTTTCTTT
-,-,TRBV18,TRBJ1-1,CASSPGLNTEAFF,TGTGCCAGCTCACCAGGGCTGAACACTGAAGCTTTCTTT
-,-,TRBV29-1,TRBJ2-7,CSASREGYEQYF,TGCAGCGCGAGCCGAGAAGGCTACGAGCAGTACTTC
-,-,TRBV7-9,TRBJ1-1,CASSSGPGRGTEAFF,TGTGCCAGCAGCTCGGGCCCCGGGCGAGGCACTGAAGCTTTCTTT
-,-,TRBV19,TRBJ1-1,CASSIMGLNTEAFF,TGTGCCAGTAGTATAATGGGGTTGAACACTGAAGCTTTCTTT
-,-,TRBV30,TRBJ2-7,CAWTLSGYEQYF,TGTGCCTGGACCCTAAGCGGTTACGAGCAGTACTTC
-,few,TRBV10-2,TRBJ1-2,CASSERGNYGYTF,TGCGCCAGCAGTGAGCGGGGGAACTATGGCTACACCTTC
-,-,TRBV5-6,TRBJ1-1,CASSEALNTEAFF,TGTGCCAGCAGCGAAGCATTGAACACTGAAGCTTTCTTT
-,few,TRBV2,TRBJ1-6,CASSERLAGQGALHF,TGTGCCAGCAGTGAAAGGTTGGCGGGGCAGGGCGCCCTCCACTTT
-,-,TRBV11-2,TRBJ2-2,CASSLVSSKSAGELFF,TGTGCCAGCAGCTTAGTGTCAAGTAAGAGCGCCGGGGAGCTGTTTTTT
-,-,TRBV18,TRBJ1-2,CASSLDQGTYGYTF,TGTGCCAGCTCACTAGATCAGGGAACCTATGGCTACACCTTC
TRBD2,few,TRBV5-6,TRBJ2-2,CASSLSRRGAAGELFF,TGTGCCAGCAGCTTGTCGAGGCGGGGGGCCGCCGGGGAGCTGTTTTTT
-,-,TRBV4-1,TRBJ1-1,CASSHAIGFGDTEAFF,TGCGCCAGCAGCCACGCGATTGGGTTTGGAGACACTGAAGCTTTCTTT
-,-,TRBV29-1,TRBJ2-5,CSVAVQGETQYF,TGCAGCGTTGCCGTCCAGGGGGAGACCCAGTACTTC
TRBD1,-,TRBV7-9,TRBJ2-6,CASSRTGAVLSGANVLTF,TGTGCCAGCAGCAGGACAGGGGCGGTACTCTCTGGGGCCAACGTCCTGACTTTC
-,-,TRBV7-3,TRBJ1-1,CASSLEEGGTEAFF,TGTGCCAGCAGCTTAGAGGAGGGAGGGACTGAAGCTTTCTTT
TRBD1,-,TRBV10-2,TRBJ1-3,CASSEQGNGNTIYF,TGCGCCAGCAGTGAACAGGGGAATGGAAACACCATATATTTT
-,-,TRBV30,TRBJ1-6,CAWSDRDAPLHF,TGTGCCTGGAGTGACAGGGATGCACCCCTCCACTTT
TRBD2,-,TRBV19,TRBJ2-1,CASSIGGAYNEQFF,TGTGCCAGTAGTATCGGGGGGGCATACAATGAGCAGTTCTTC
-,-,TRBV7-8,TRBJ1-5,CASRSRNSNQPQHF,TGTGCCAGCAGATCCCGAAATAGCAATCAGCCCCAGCATTTT
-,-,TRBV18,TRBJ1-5,CASSPEKGLFNQPQHF,TGTGCCAGCTCACCGGAAAAGGGACTCTTCAATCAGCCCCAGCATTTT
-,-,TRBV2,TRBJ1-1,CASSGGRSIEAFF,TGTGCCAGCAGTGGGGGCAGAAGTATTGAAGCTTTCTTT
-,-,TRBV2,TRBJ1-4,CASSWNGREKLFF,TGTGCCAGCAGTTGGAATGGGAGGGAAAAACTGTTTTTT
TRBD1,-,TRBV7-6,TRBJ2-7,CASSPQIETGVPNEQYF,TGTGCCAGCAGCCCCCAGATAGAGACAGGGGTACCGAACGAGCAGTACTTC
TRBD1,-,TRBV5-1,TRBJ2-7,CASGPPGTGSYEQYF,TGCGCCAGCGGACCCCCGGGGACAGGCTCCTACGAGCAGTACTTC